This TCR beta chain was sequenced for a study of Graves' ophthalmopathy and Graves' hyperthyroidism. Overall study context: Peripheral blood was obtained at first diagnosis, ahead of any treatment.

Study findings and constraints: Also, most clonotypes expanded in the thyroid above 0.001 frequency appeared in blood.

Amplification of the TCR beta CDR3 regions used RNA transcripts (as template). The library came from an HTBI-primed first-round RT-PCR and a second-round multiplex PCR. One entry per CDR3 protein, called by TCRdb with MiXCR from the multiplex PCR reads. The table has about 380,000 distinct CDR3 sequences, 15% to 19% seen once; the top ten hold roughly 7%. The stable label applied to hyperthyroidism with no ophthalmopathy within 18 months of follow-up. Diagnosis used clinical symptoms, serum thyroxine, TRAb, thyroid ultrasound and orbital computed tomography. The CDR3 has 15 residues. CDR1 SGHDN and CDR2 FVKESK come from the germline V gene. Germline trimming cut 2 bases from V and 6 bases from J; bases unmatched to any gene: 8. This clonotype was counted many times. The antigen remains unidentified.

Material: peripheral blood. This clonotype was obtained from a woman aged 18-35 years with stable Graves' hyperthyroidism. The V and J genes are TRBV14 and TRBJ1-1; 8 bases line up with TRBD1. This chain's CDR3 is CASSQWGQAPPEAFF. CDR3 in DNA: TGTGCCAGCAGCCAATGGGGACAGGCCCCACCTGAAGCTTTCTTT.